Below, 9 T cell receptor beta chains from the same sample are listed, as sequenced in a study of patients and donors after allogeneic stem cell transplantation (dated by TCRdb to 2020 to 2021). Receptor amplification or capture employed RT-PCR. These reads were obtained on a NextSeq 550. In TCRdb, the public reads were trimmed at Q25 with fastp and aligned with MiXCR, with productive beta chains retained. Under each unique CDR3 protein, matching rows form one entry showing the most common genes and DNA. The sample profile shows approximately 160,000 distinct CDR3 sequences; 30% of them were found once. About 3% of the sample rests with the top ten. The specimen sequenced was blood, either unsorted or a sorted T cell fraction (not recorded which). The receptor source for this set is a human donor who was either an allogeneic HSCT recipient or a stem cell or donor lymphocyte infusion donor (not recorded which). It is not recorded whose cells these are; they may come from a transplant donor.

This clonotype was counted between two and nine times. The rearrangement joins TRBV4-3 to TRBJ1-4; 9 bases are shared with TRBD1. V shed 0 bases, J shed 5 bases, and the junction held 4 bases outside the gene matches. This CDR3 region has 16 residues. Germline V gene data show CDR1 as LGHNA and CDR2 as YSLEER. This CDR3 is CASSQDLGQGNEKLFF. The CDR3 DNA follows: TGCGCCAGCAGCCAAGATCTCGGACAGGGGAATGAAAAACTGTTTTTT.

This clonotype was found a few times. CDR3 sequence reads: CASSIRDSYEQYF. The CDR3, as DNA: TGTGCCAGCAGTATCCGGGACAGCTACGAGCAGTACTTC. The chain recombines TRBV12-3 or TRBV12-4 with TRBJ2-7; 7 nucleotides match TRBD1. This CDR3 comprises 13 residues. Trimming took 5 bases from V and 3 from J; bases not matched to a gene: 4.

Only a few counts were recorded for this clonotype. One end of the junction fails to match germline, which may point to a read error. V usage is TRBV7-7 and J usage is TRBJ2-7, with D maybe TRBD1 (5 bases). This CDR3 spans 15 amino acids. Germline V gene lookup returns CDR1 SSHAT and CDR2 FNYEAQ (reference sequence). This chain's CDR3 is CASSLAVGQGYEQYF. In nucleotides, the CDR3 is TGTGCTAGCAGCTTAGCAGTTGGGCAGGGATACGAGCAGTACTTC.

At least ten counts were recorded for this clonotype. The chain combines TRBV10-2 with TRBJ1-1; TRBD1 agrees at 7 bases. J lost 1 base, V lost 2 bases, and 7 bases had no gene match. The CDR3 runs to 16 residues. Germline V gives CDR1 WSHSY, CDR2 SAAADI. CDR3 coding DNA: TGCGCCAGCAGTGAGCCAGACAGGGTGAGGAACACTGAAGCTTTCTTT. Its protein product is CASSEPDRVRNTEAFF.

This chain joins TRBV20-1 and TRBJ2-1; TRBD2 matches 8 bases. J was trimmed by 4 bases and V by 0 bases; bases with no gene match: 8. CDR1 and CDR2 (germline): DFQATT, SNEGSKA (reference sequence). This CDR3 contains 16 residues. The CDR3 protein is CSARDRTSWSYNEQFF. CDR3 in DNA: TGCAGTGCTAGAGATAGGACTAGCTGGAGTTACAATGAGCAGTTCTTC.

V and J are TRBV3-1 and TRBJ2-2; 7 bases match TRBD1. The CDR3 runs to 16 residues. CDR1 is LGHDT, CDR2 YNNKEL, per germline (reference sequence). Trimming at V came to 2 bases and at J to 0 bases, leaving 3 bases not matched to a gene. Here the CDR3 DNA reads TGTGCCAGCAGCCAACACACAGGGGCGAACACCGGGGAGCTGTTTTTT. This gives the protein CASSQHTGANTGELFF.

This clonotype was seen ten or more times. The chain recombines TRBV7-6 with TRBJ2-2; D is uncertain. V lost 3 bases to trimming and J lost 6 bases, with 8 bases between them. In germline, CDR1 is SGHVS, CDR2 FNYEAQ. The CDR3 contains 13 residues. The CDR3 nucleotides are TGTGCCAGCAGCTTGAGGAATGCCGGGGAGCTGTTTTTT. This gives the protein CASSLRNAGELFF. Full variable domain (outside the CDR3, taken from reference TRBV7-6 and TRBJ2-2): GAGVSQSPRYKVTKRGQDVALRCDPISGHVSLYWYRQALGQGPEFLTYFNYEAQQDKSGLPNDRFSAERPEGSISTLTIQRTEQRDSAMYRCASSLRNAGELFFGEGSRLTVL.

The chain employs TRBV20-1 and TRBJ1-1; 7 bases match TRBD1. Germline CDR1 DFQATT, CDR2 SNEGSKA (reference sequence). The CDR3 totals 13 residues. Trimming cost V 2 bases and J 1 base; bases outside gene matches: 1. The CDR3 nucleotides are TGCAGTGCTAGAAGACAGGGGAACACTGAAGCTTTCTTT. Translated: CSARRQGNTEAFF.

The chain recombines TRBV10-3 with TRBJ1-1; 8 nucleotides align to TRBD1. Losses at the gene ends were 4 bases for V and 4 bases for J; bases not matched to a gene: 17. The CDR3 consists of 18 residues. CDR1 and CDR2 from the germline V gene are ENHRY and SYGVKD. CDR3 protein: CAISVFSPLSGGGTEAFF. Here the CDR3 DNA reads TGTGCCATCAGTGTCTTCAGTCCTTTGTCAGGGGGCGGCACTGAAGCTTTCTTT.